The sample holds a few counts of the clone carrying this T cell receptor (beta chain). The source of the sample is a study of identical twins. The CDR3 runs 13 residues. The germline V gene has CDR1 MNHEY and CDR2 SVGEGT. With 6 bases removed from V and 7 bases from J, the gap between germline ends came to 13 bases. TCRdb used MiXCR to reprocess the 5' RACE reads, holding one entry per CDR3 protein. The table records 200,000 to 300,000 distinct CDR3 sequences, roughly a tenth of them present only once. The sequence was collected from a man over 45 in good health. The source material was memory T cells sorted from blood. The rearrangement links TRBV6-2 or TRBV6-3 to TRBJ2-1; D not resolved. CDR3 DNA sequence: TGTGCCAGCAGCCCCTGGGAAGGGAATGAGCAGTTCTTC. It yields the protein CASSPWEGNEQFF.